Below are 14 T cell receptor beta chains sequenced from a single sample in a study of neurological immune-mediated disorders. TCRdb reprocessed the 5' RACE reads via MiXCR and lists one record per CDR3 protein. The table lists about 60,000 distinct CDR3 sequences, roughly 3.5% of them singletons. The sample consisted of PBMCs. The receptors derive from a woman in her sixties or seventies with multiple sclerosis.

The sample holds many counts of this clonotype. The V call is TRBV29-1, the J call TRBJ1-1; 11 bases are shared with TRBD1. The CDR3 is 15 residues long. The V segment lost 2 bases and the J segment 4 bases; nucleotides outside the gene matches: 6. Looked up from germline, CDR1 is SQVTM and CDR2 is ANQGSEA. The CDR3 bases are TGCAGCGTTGAAAGGACAGGGGGCAGAGGCACTGAAGCTTTCTTT. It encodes CSVERTGGRGTEAFF.

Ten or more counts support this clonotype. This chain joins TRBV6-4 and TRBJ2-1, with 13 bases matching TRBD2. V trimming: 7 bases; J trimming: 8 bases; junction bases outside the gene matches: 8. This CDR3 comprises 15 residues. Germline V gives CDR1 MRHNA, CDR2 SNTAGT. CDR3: CASKLTSGGSDEQFF. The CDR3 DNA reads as TGTGCCAGCAAGCTGACTAGCGGGGGGAGCGATGAGCAGTTCTTC.

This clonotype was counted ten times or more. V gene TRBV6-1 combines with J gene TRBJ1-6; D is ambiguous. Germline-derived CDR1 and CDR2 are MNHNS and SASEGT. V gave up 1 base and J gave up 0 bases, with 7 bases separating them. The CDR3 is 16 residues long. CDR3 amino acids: CASSEVWSSYNSPLHF. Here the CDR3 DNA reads TGTGCCAGCAGTGAAGTGTGGAGCTCCTATAATTCACCCCTCCACTTT.

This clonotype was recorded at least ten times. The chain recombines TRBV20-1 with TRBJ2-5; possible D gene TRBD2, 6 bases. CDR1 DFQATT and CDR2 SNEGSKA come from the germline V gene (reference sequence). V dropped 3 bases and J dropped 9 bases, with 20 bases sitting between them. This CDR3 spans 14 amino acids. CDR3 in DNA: TGCAGTGCTAGTATCGTTGCAGCCGGGGAGGCCCAGTACTTC. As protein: CSASIVAAGEAQYF.

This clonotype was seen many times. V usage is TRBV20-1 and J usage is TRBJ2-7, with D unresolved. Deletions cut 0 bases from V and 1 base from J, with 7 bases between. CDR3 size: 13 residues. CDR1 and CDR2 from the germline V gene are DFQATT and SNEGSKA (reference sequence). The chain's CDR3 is CSARDGSSYEQYF. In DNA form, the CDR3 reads TGCAGTGCTAGAGACGGGTCTTCCTACGAGCAGTACTTC.

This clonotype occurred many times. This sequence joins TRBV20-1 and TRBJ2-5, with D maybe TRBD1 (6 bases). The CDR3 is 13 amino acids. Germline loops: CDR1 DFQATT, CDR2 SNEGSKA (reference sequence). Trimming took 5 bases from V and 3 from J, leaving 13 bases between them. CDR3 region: CSAPPQGKETQYF. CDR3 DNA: TGCAGTGCTCCCCCACAGGGTAAAGAGACCCAGTACTTC.

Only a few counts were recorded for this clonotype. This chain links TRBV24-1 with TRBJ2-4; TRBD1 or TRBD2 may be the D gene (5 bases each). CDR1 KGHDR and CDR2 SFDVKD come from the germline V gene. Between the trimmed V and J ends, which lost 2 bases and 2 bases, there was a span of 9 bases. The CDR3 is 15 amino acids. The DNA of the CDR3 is TGTGCCACCAGTGATTCCGGGACCTCCAAAAACATTCAGTACTTC. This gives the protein CATSDSGTSKNIQYF.

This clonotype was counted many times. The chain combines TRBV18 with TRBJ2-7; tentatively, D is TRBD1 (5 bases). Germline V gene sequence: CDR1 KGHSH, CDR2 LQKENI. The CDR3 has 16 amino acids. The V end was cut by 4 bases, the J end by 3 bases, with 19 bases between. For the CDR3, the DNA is TGTGCCAGCTCACGGAACATGCCACAGGCCAACTACGAGCAGTACTTC. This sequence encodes CASSRNMPQANYEQYF. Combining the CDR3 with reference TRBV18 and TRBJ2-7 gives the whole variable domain NAGVMQNPRHLVRRRGQEARLRCSPMKGHSHVYWYRQLPEEGLKFMVYLQKENIIDESGMPKERFSAEFPKEGPSILRIQQVVRGDSAAYFCASSRNMPQANYEQYFGPGTRLTVT.

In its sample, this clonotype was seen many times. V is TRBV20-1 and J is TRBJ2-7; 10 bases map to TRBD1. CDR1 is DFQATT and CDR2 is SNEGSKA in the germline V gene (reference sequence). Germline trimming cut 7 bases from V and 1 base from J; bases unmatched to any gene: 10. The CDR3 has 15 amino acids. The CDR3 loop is CSVELGQGVSYEQYF. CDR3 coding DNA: TGCAGTGTTGAGTTAGGACAGGGGGTATCCTACGAGCAGTACTTC.

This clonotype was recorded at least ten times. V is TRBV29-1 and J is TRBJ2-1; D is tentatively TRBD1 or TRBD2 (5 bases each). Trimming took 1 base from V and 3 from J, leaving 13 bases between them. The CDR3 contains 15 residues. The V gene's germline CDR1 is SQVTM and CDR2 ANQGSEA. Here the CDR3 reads CSVEGWGRNYNEQFF. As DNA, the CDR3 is TGCAGCGTTGAAGGTTGGGGGAGAAACTACAATGAGCAGTTCTTC.

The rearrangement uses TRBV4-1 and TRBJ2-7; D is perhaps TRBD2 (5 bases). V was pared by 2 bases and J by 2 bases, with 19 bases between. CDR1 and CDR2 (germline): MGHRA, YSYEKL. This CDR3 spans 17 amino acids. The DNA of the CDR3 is TGCGCCAGCAGCCAAAGCGATTTTGGACTGGGTACCTACGAGCAGTACTTC. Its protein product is CASSQSDFGLGTYEQYF.

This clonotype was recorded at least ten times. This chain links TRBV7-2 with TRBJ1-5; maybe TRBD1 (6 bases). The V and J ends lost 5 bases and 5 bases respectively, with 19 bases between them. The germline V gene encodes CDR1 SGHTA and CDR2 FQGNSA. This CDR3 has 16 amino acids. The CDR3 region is CASSPWGGATDQPQHF. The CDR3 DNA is TGTGCCAGCAGCCCTTGGGGGGGGGCCACGGATCAGCCCCAGCATTTT.

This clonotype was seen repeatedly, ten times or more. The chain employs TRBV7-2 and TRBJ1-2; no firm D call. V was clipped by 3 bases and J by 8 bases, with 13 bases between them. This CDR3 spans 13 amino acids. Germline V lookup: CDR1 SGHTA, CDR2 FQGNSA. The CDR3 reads CASSLLVFGGYTF. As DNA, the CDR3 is TGTGCCAGCAGCTTGCTGGTTTTCGGGGGCTACACCTTC.

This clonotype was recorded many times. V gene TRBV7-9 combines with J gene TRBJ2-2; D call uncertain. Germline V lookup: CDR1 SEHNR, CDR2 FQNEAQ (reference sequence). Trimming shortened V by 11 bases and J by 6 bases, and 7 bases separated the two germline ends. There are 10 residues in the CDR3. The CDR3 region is CAQDAGELFF. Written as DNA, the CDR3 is TGTGCCCAAGATGCCGGGGAGCTGTTTTTT.